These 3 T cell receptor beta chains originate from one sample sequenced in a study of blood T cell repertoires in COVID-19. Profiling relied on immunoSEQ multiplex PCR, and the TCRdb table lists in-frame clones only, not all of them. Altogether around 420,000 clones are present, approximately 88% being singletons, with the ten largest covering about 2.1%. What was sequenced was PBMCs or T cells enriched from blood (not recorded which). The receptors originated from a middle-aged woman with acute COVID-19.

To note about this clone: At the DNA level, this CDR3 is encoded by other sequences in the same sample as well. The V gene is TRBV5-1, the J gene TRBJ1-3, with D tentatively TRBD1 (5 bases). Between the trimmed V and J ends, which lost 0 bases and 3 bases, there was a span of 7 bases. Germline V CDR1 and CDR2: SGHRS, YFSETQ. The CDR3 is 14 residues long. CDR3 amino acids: CASSLAGVGNTIYF. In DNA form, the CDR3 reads TGCGCCAGCAGCTTGGCGGGGGTTGGAAACACCATATATTTT.

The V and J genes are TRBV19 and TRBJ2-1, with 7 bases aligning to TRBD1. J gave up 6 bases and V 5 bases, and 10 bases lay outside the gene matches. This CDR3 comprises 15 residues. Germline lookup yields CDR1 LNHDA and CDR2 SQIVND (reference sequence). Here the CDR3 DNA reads TGTGCCAGTAGTGACAAATGGGGGACAGCCAATGAGCAGTTCTTC. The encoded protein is CASSDKWGTANEQFF.

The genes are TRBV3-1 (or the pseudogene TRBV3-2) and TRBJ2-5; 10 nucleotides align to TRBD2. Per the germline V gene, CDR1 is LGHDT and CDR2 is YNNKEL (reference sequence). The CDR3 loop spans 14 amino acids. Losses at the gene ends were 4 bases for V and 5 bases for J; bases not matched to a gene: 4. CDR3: CASSRAGGPETQYF. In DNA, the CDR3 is TGTGCCAGCAGCCGAGCGGGGGGGCCGGAGACCCAGTACTTC.